A single T cell receptor beta chain is shown here with its context. One base away lies a much larger clone, so this may be a sequencing read error. This sample was included in a study of T cells in Graves' hyperthyroidism and ophthalmopathy. TCR beta CDR3 regions were amplified from RNA transcripts. The HTBI primer set drove a first-round RT-PCR of the TCR CDR3. TCRdb recomputed calls from the multiplex PCR reads with MiXCR, one row per CDR3 protein. The table has roughly 840,000 distinct CDR3 sequences, 35% to 45% seen once. If no ophthalmopathy progression occurred within 18 months, Graves' hyperthyroidism was stable. Exclusion of patients followed from uncontrolled infection, other autoimmune disease, pregnancy or lactation. Germline V gene sequence: CDR1 SGHRS, CDR2 YFSETQ. CDR3 size: 14 residues.

This TCR was sampled from a man aged 18 to 29 with Graves' hyperthyroidism. Sequences were obtained from blood. This chain uses TRBV5-1 with TRBJ1-2; TRBD1 matches at 9 bases. CDR3 nucleotide sequence: TGCGCCAGCAGCCCCGGGACAGGGAACTATGGCTACAACTTC. Translating gives CASSPGTGNYGYNF. Based on the CDR3 plus reference TRBV5-1 and TRBJ1-2, the full variable domain is KAGVTQTPRYLIKTRGQQVTLSCSPISGHRSVSWYQQTPGQGLQFLFEYFSETQRNKGNFPGRFSGRQFSNSRSEMNVSTLELGDSALYLCASSPGTGNYGYNFGSGTRLTVV.